The 5 T cell receptor beta chains below come from one sample, sequenced in a study of CD8 T cells in Susac syndrome. After extraction with the RNeasy kit, roughly 0.45 to 1 ug of the RNA was reverse transcribed using random hexamers. From the immunoSEQ multiplex PCR reads, TCRdb called clonotypes with MiXCR, one entry per CDR3 protein. The table has about 22,000 distinct CDR3 sequences, around 92% seen once. The sequenced sample was CD8+ T cells from PBMCs. These receptors all come from a human donor in good health.

The V and J genes are TRBV4-3 and TRBJ1-1; no firm D call. Germline loops: CDR1 LGHNA, CDR2 YSLEER. V shed 11 bases and J shed 1 base, with 11 bases lying between them. This CDR3 comprises 12 residues. The CDR3 loop reads CASSGRNTEAFF. CDR3 DNA: TGCGCCTCTAGTGGGCGGAACACTGAAGCTTTCTTT.

The rearrangement links TRBV7-2 to TRBJ2-5; D not resolved. Trimming stripped 2 bases from V and 3 bases from J, with 7 bases between. Germline loops: CDR1 SGHTA, CDR2 FQGNSA. The CDR3 sequence is 13 residues long. CDR3 sequence (DNA): TGTGCCAGCAGCTTATTTGCGGAAGAGACCCAGTACTTC. It encodes CASSLFAEETQYF.

The DNA for the CDR3 is TGCAGCGTGAGCGAGCGGGGGGGCAGGGACAATGAGCAGTTCTTC. It translates to CSVSERGGRDNEQFF. V and J are TRBV29-1 and TRBJ2-1; 10 positions agree with TRBD2. CDR3 length: 15 residues. With V trimmed by 6 bases and J by 5 bases, 10 bases remained unmatched. CDR1 is SQVTM and CDR2 is ANQGSEA in the germline V gene.

V usage is TRBV6-5 and J usage is TRBJ1-2; D unclear. Germline CDR1 and CDR2: MNHEY and SVGAGI. Deletions cut 0 bases from V and 8 bases from J, with 10 bases between. The CDR3 length is 13 residues. This CDR3 reads CASSYSSTGGYTF. In DNA form, the CDR3 reads TGTGCCAGCAGTTACTCGAGTACGGGCGGCTACACCTTC.

This clonotype has more than one count but fewer than ten. One end of the junction is discordant with germline, which a read error may explain. The chain carries TRBV20-1 and TRBJ2-7, with D perhaps matching TRBD2 (7 bases). Germline CDR1 is DFQATT and CDR2 is SNEGSKA (reference sequence). The CDR3 contains 13 residues. The CDR3: CSARGGGPYEQYF. In DNA form, the CDR3 reads TGCAGTGCTAGAGGGGGGGGGCCCTACGAGCAGTACTTT.